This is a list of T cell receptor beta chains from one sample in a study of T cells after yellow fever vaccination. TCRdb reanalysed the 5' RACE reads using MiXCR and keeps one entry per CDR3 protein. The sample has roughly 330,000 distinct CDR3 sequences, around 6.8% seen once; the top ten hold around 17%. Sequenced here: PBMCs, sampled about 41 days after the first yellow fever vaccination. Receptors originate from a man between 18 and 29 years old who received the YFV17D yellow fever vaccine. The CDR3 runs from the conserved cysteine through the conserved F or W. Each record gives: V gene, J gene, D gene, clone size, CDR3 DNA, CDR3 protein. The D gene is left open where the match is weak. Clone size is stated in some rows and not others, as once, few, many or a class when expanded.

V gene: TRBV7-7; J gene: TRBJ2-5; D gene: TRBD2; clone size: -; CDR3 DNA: TGTGCCAGCAGCTTAGAAGGGACTAGCGGGGGAGTTGAAGAGACCCAGTACTTC; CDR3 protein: CASSLEGTSGGVEETQYF
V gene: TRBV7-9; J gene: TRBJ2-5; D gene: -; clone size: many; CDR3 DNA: TGTGCCAGCAGCTTAGTCGTGGGGGTCCGTGAGACCCAGTACTTC; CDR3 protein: CASSLVVGVRETQYF
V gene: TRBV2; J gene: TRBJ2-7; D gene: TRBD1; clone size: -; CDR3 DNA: TGTGCCAGCAGTTCCTTGGGACAGGCCACGGAGAACGAGCAGTACTTC; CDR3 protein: CASSSLGQATENEQYF
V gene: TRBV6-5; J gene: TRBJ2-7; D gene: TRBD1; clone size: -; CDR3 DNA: TGTGCCAGCAGGGGGACAGGGAACTACGAGCAGTACTTC; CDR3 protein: CASRGTGNYEQYF
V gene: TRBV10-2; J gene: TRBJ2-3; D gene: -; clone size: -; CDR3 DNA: TGCGCCAGCAGTGAGTCGTGGAAGCGGCAAGATACGCAGTATTTT; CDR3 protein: CASSESWKRQDTQYF
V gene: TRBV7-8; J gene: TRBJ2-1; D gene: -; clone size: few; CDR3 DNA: TGTGCCAGCAGCTTAAGGGCGGCCAGCTCCTACAATGAGCAGTTCTTC; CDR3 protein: CASSLRAASSYNEQFF
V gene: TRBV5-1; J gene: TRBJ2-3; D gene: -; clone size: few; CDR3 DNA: TGCGCCAGCAGCTCGGAAGGGGCGGCGACGACGCAGTATTTT; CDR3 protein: CASSSEGAATTQYF
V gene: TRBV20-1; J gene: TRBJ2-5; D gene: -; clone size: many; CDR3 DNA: TGCAGTGCCCCGGACACTGGGCAAGAGACCCAGTACTTC; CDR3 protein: CSAPDTGQETQYF
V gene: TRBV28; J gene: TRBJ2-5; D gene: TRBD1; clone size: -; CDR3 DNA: TGTGCCAGCAGTTCGCCGGGACAGGGACAAGAGACCCAGTACTTC; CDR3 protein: CASSSPGQGQETQYF
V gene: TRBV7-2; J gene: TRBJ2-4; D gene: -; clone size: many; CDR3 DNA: TGTGCCAGCAGCCCAACAGGGAGGCAAAACATTCAGTACTTC; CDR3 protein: CASSPTGRQNIQYF
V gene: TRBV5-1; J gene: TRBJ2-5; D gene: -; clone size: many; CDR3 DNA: TGCGCCAGCAGCTTGCTCGGGAGACAAGAGACCCAGTACTTC; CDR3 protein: CASSLLGRQETQYF
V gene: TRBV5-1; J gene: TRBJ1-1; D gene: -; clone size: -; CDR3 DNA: TGCGCCAGCAGCTTACAGGGAATTGGTGACACTGAAGCTTTCTTT; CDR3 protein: CASSLQGIGDTEAFF
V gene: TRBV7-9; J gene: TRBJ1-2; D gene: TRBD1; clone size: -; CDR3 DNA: TGTGCCAGCAGCCCCCGCCCCCGGACAGGGGACAACTATGGCTACACCTTC; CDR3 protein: CASSPRPRTGDNYGYTF
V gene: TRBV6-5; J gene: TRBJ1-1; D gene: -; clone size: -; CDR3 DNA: TGTGCCAGCAGTTACTCCCGGCGGACTTTGAACACTGAAGCTTTCTTT; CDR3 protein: CASSYSRRTLNTEAFF
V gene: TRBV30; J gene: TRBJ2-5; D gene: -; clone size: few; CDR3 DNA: TGTGCCTGGAGCTCAGTGGGCGGGCAAGAGACCCAGTACTTC; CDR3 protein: CAWSSVGGQETQYF
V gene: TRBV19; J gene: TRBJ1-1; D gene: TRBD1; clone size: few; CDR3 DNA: TGTGCCAGTAGTCTCACAGGGGGCGCCGAAGCTTTCTTT; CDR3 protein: CASSLTGGAEAFF
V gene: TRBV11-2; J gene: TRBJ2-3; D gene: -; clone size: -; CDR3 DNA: TGTGCCAGCAGCCCGATACTTGGCACAGATACGCAGTATTTT; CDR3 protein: CASSPILGTDTQYF
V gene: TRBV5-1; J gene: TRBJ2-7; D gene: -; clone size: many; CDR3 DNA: TGCGCCAGCAGCTTGAATCCGCCCATCTACGAGCAGTACTTC; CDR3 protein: CASSLNPPIYEQYF
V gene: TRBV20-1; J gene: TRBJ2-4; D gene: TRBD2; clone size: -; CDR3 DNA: TGCAGTGCTAGGTTGGCTAGCGGGGGGAACATTCAGTACTTC; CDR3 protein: CSARLASGGNIQYF
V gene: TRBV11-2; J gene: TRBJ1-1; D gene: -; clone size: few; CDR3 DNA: TGTGCCAGCAGCAACCAGGGAACCGAAGCTTTCTTT; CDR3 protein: CASSNQGTEAFF
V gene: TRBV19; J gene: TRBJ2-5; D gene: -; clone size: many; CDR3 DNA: TGTGGCTCCCCTTCCGGGGGAGAGACCCAGTACTTC; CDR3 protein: CGSPSGGETQYF
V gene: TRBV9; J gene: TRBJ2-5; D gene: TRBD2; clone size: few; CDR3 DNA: TGTGCCAGCAGCTTTCGGGGGGGGGTTGGGGAGACCCAGTACTTC; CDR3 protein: CASSFRGGVGETQYF
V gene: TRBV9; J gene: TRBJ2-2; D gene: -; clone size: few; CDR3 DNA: TGTGCCAGCAGCGCCCGGGGGACGGTTGGTGGCGAGCTGTTTTTT; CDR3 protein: CASSARGTVGGELFF
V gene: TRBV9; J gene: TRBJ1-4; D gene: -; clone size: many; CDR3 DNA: TGTGCCAGCAGCAGAGGGAAGGGAGCTGGGGAAAAACTGTTTTTT; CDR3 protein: CASSRGKGAGEKLFF